Detailed here is one TCR beta chain. The antigen remains undetermined. Within the sample, other DNA sequences also encode this same CDR3. Produced via immunoSEQ multiplex PCR; TCRdb's table is partial and in-frame only. The repertoire includes over a million clones, roughly 96% of them detected once, and over 1% sits in the top ten. The data stem from a study of shared clonotypes between healthy human individuals. The germline V gene encodes CDR1 MNHNY and CDR2 SVGAGI (reference sequence). This CDR3 has 13 residues. With 5 bases removed from V and 0 bases from J, the gap between germline ends came to 5 bases. The study's findings and limits: Though the depth was large, rarefaction showed that sorted-subset sequencing was incomplete.

Healthy and HIV-negative, the adult donors had no recent acute infections or vaccinations. V and J are TRBV6-6 and TRBJ2-1; D may be TRBD1 (5 bases). The receptor's source is a man aged 30 to 45 in good health. Sequencing used naive CD4+ T cells sorted from blood. Sample subset: CD45RA+ positively selected. CDR3 nucleotide sequence: TGTGCCAGCAGTCAGGGCTCCTACAATGAGCAGTTCTTC. It encodes CASSQGSYNEQFF.